This TCR beta chain was captured in a study of blood T cell repertoires in COVID-19. Study-wide background: Samples came from the United States, Italy and Spain, spanning acute and convalescent COVID-19. In each case, the material was cDNA or gDNA derived from T cells, B-cell-depleted T cells, or PBMCs.

Per the authors' pipeline: Amplifying reference gene primers gave estimates of nucleated cell counts. The data were produced by immunoSEQ multiplex PCR, yet TCRdb's version contains in-frame clones alone and is incomplete. The V and J calls and clone size come from that table; D and trimming were worked out from the DNA. The data contain a few hundred thousand clones, roughly 90% of them singletons. Germline V gene data show CDR1 as LNHNV and CDR2 as YYDKDF (reference sequence). This CDR3 is built from 17 residues. V lost 3 bases to trimming and J lost 6 bases, with 23 bases between them. Material: peripheral blood. This sequence joins TRBV15 and TRBJ1-2, with D possibly matching TRBD1 (5 bases). The receptor's source is a woman aged 45-65 years with active or convalescent COVID-19. The CDR3: CATSRTRRKSWGDGYTF. DNA of the CDR3: TGTGCCACCAGCAGGACACGGCGGAAATCGTGGGGCGATGGCTACACCTTC.